The 16 T cell receptor beta chains below come from one sample, sequenced in a study of T-cell reconstitution after alpha-beta-depleted transplantation in children. Construction of the TCRbeta library involved unique molecular identifiers. TCRdb independently ran MiXCR on the PCR reads; one entry per CDR3 protein. Of 600,000 or so distinct CDR3 sequences listed, more than 20% were seen once; the top ten hold 13% to 15%. Here the sequenced sample was PBMCs, mostly from graft donor cells, taken 360 days after TCRalphabeta/CD19-depleted stem cell transplant. These receptors all stem from a boy younger than two who had a stem cell transplant for acute myeloid leukemia, so the T cells may come from the graft donor.

CDR3 in amino acids: CASSQEKIGLTDTQYF. Written as DNA, the CDR3 is TGCGCCAGCAGCCAAGAAAAAATTGGCCTCACAGATACGCAGTATTTT. This chain joins TRBV4-3 and TRBJ2-3; D is unclear. The ends were cut back, 0 bases at V and 2 bases at J, with 12 bases in the middle. Germline CDR1 and CDR2: LGHNA and YSLEER. The CDR3 has 16 residues.

Points on this clonotype: Its ends do not fully match the called genes, so a read error is possible. The rearrangement links TRBV12-3 or TRBV12-4 to TRBJ2-1, with TRBD2 identical over 8 bases. The CDR3 runs to 12 residues. CDR3: CASSPDPPGGVF. The CDR3, as DNA: TGTGCCAGCAGTCCGGACCCGCCGGGGGGGGTCTTC.

This sequence joins TRBV28 and TRBJ2-7; D perhaps matches TRBD1 (6 bases). The CDR3 length is 14 residues. Germline V CDR1 and CDR2: MDHEN, SYDVKM. The V end was cut by 6 bases, the J end by 7 bases, with 19 bases between. In DNA, the CDR3 is TGTGCCAGCAGACCACACCTCAGGGGTGGGGAGCAGTACGTC. This encodes CASRPHLRGGEQYV.

This clonotype occurred a few times. The genes are TRBV20-1 and TRBJ2-1, with D hard to call. Germline loops: CDR1 DFQATT, CDR2 SNEGSKA (reference sequence). The CDR3 covers 14 residues. CDR3 in amino acids: CSSPSAVGPNEQFF. CDR3 sequence (DNA): TGCAGCTCCCCCTCGGCGGTGGGCCCCAATGAGCAGTTCTTC.

This clonotype was recorded at least ten times. The genes are TRBV5-1 and TRBJ2-1; 9 nucleotides match TRBD2. V dropped 3 bases and J dropped 5; count of bases not matched to a gene: 12. Germline CDR1 SGHRS, CDR2 YFSETQ. This CDR3 spans 17 amino acids. The CDR3 bases are TGCGCCAGCAGCTATGACCGGGGCGGGGGGGCTCACAATGAGCAGTTCTTC. Translation: CASSYDRGGGAHNEQFF.

This clonotype was seen many times. The chain couples TRBV4-3 to TRBJ2-6; 10 positions agree with TRBD1. The CDR3 length is 19 residues. V was clipped by 0 bases and J by 1 base; unmatched bases: 6. Germline V gives CDR1 LGHNA, CDR2 YSLEER. CDR3 nucleotide sequence: TGCGCCAGCAGCCAAGATAGGGGACAGGGGACTTCTGGGGCCAACGTCCTGACTTTC. Its protein product is CASSQDRGQGTSGANVLTF.

The chain joins TRBV15 to TRBJ1-1; 8 bases line up with TRBD1. The length of the CDR3 is 13 residues. The germline V gene encodes CDR1 LNHNV and CDR2 YYDKDF (reference sequence). The V segment lost 0 bases and the J segment 10 bases; nucleotides outside the gene matches: 4. CDR3 sequence: CATSRDQGQGAFF. CDR3 DNA: TGTGCCACCAGCAGAGACCAAGGACAGGGAGCTTTCTTT.

This rearrangement joins TRBV20-1 to TRBJ1-5; perhaps TRBD1 as D (5 bases). V lost 3 bases and J 1 base, leaving 13 bases between the germline ends. This CDR3 is 15 amino acids long. From germline, CDR1 is DFQATT and CDR2 SNEGSKA (reference sequence). Written as DNA, the CDR3 is TGCAGTGCTAGCCCCAGGGAAGGGAGCAATCAGCCCCAGCATTTT. Its translation: CSASPREGSNQPQHF.

The chain carries TRBV6-5 and TRBJ1-5; possibly TRBD1 for D (5 bases). The CDR3 consists of 18 residues. From germline, CDR1 is MNHEY and CDR2 SVGAGI. V lost 0 bases, J lost 6 bases, and 21 bases lay in between. DNA for the CDR3: TGTGCCAGCAGTTACTCGGGCTGGGACCCTGAATTTCGTCAGCCCCAGCATTTT. Encoded protein: CASSYSGWDPEFRQPQHF.

This clonotype was recorded only once. The chain carries TRBV20-1 and TRBJ2-1, with 8 bases aligning to TRBD2. V shed 5 bases, J shed 1 base, and the junction held 7 bases outside the gene matches. The CDR3 runs 15 residues. Germline values: CDR1 DFQATT, CDR2 SNEGSKA (reference sequence). The CDR3 sequence: CSALPGLVSYNEQFF. CDR3 in DNA: TGCAGTGCTCTACCGGGACTAGTGTCCTACAATGAGCAGTTCTTC.

This rearrangement joins TRBV7-6 to TRBJ2-2, with D uncertain. The CDR3 sequence is 14 residues long. V was trimmed by 1 base and J by 6 bases, leaving 9 bases between them. Germline assignment: CDR1 SGHVS and CDR2 FNYEAQ. CDR3 bases: TGTGCCAGCAGCTTAGTAGGCATCCCCGGGGAGCTGTTTTTT. Its protein product is CASSLVGIPGELFF.

The chain employs TRBV28 and TRBJ1-5; perhaps TRBD1 as D (6 bases). CDR1 is MDHEN, CDR2 SYDVKM, per germline. V was shortened by 6 bases and J by 10 bases, with 16 bases between the two germline ends. There are 13 residues in the CDR3. CDR3 in amino acids: CASSLGARKPQHF. The CDR3 region has the DNA TGTGCCAGCAGCTTGGGGGCGCGGAAACCCCAGCATTTT. Variable domain in full (rest from reference TRBV28 and TRBJ1-5): DVKVTQSSRYLVKRTGEKVFLECVQDMDHENMFWYRQDPGLGLRLIYFSYDVKMKEKGDIPEGYSVSREKKERFSLILESASTNQTSMYLCASSLGARKPQHFGDGTRLSIL.

This clonotype came up many times. This sequence joins TRBV5-1 and TRBJ1-1; D remains ambiguous. V was clipped by 8 bases and J by 1 base, with 12 bases between them. The CDR3 sequence is 13 residues long. Per germline, CDR1 SGHRS and CDR2 YFSETQ. The CDR3 region is CASSHPGNTEAFF. The DNA for the CDR3 is TGCGCCAGTTCTCATCCGGGGAACACTGAAGCTTTCTTT.

This clonotype was detected a few times. J is TRBJ2-3 and V is TRBV29-1; the D gene is possibly TRBD2 (5 bases). CDR3 length: 14 residues. The V gene's germline CDR1 is SQVTM and CDR2 ANQGSEA. Trimming cost V 7 bases and J 2 bases, with 16 bases left between them. CDR3 amino acids: CSAEDGRDTDTQYF. CDR3 in DNA: TGCAGCGCCGAAGACGGTCGGGACACAGATACGCAGTATTTT.

This clonotype was detected ten times or more. The chain links TRBV20-1 to TRBJ2-7, with D possibly being TRBD1 or TRBD2 (5 bases each). This CDR3 is 12 amino acids long. Germline-derived CDR1 and CDR2 are DFQATT and SNEGSKA (reference sequence). V was trimmed by 3 bases and J by 2 bases, leaving 8 bases between them. The CDR3 protein is CSASMGAYEQYF. The CDR3 nucleotides read TGCAGTGCTAGTATGGGGGCCTACGAGCAGTACTTC.

This clonotype came up a few times. V gene TRBV20-1 combines with J gene TRBJ1-5; 7 bases line up with TRBD1. V shed 5 bases, J shed 2 bases, and the junction held 6 bases outside the gene matches. Germline lookup yields CDR1 DFQATT and CDR2 SNEGSKA (reference sequence). The CDR3 spans 14 residues. CDR3 region: CSASNRGGNQPQHF. The CDR3 DNA follows: TGCAGTGCTTCGAACAGGGGTGGCAATCAGCCCCAGCATTTT.